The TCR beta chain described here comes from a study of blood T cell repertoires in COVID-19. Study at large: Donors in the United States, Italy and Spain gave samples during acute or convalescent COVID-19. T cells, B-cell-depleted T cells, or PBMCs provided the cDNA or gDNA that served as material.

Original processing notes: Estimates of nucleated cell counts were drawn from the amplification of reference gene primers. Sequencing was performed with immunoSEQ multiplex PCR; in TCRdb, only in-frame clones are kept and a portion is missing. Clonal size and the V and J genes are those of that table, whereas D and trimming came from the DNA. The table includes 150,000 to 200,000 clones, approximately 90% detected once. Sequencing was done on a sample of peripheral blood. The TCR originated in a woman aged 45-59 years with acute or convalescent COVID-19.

The CDR3 sequence: CASSQDFEGTYGYTF. CDR3 DNA: TGCGCCAGCAGCCAAGATTTCGAGGGAACCTATGGCTACACCTTC. The chain links TRBV4-3 to TRBJ1-2; D gene uncertain. The germline CDR1 and CDR2 sequences are LGHNA and YSLEER. This CDR3 is built from 15 residues. V was shortened by 0 bases and J by 4 bases, with 12 bases between the two germline ends.